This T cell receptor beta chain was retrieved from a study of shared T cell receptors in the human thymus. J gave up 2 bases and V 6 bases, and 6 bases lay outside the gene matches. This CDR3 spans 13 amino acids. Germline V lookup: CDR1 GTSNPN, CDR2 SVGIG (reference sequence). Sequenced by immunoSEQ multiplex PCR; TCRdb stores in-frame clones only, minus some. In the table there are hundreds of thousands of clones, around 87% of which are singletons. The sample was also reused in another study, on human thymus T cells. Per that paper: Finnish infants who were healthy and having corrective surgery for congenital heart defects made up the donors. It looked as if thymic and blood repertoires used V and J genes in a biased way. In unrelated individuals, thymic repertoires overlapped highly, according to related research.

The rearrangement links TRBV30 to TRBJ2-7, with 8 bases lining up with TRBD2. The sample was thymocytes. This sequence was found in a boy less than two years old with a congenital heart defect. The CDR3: CACRSTSAYEQYF. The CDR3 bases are TGTGCCTGTAGATCGACTAGCGCCTACGAGCAGTACTTC.